Included here is one T cell receptor (beta chain) sequence, with context. No antigen is known for it. TCRdb's copy holds only in-frame clones and misses some; the assay was immunoSEQ multiplex PCR. The table lists 25,000 to 35,000 clones, less than 85% of them singletons. These data belong to a study of OX40 agonist ivuxolimab in advanced cancers. Study-wide background: At 75% to 90% male, the cohort had a mean age of 60 years, ranging from about 20 to 90. Study outcomes and limitations: On average, CD8+ T cells had more expanded clones than CD4+. Several nonresponders also turned out to have low normalized T-cell clonal expansion.

The CDR3 is 17 residues long. V dropped 0 bases and J dropped 6 bases, with 19 bases sitting between them. Germline CDR1 reads SEHNR; CDR2 reads FQNEAQ (reference sequence). This chain uses TRBV7-9 with TRBJ2-3, with D perhaps TRBD2 (5 bases). This clonotype originated in an adult with an advanced solid tumor such as melanoma, head and neck, liver or kidney cancer. Material: CD4+ or CD8+ T cells sorted from blood, obtained in a trial of the OX40 agonist ivuxolimab. The CDR3 reads CASSLAVPSPTRDTQYF. CDR3 nucleotide sequence: TGTGCCAGCAGCTTAGCGGTACCTAGCCCAACGCGGGATACGCAGTATTTT. Complete variable domain (other parts from reference TRBV7-9 and TRBJ2-3): DTGVSQNPRHKITKRGQNVTFRCDPISEHNRLYWYRQTLGQGPEFLTYFQNEAQLEKSRLLSDRFSAERPKGSFSTLEIQRTEQGDSAMYLCASSLAVPSPTRDTQYFGPGTRLTVL.